This is a list of T cell receptor beta chains from one sample in a study of blood T cell repertoires in COVID-19. Sequencing was performed with immunoSEQ multiplex PCR; in TCRdb, only in-frame clones are kept and a portion is missing. The repertoire has approximately 110,000 clones, less than 85% of them found once; the top ten carry around 4.7%. The sample comprised peripheral blood. These receptors all come from a human donor in a cohort sampled during active or convalescent COVID-19. Both conserved end residues are part of each CDR3.

CDR3: CASSPTGLRSTNEQFF
V: TRBV18

CDR3: CATIRGTSEYNEQFF
V: TRBV24-1

CDR3: CASSLRRATGDYGYTF
V: TRBV7-6

CDR3: CASRGAGRTFEKLFF
V: TRBV28

CDR3: CASSLAVDFETQYF
V: TRBV5-1

CDR3: CASSELQYEQYF
V: TRBV6-1

CDR3: CASSLYRGSYEQYF
V: TRBV5-5

CDR3: CASSYRGETQYF
V: TRBV6-6

CDR3: CSASFAGGNTIYF
V: TRBV20-1

CDR3: CASSPRGAGGRGDTQYF
V: TRBV18

CDR3: CASSPSPAETQYF
V: TRBV2